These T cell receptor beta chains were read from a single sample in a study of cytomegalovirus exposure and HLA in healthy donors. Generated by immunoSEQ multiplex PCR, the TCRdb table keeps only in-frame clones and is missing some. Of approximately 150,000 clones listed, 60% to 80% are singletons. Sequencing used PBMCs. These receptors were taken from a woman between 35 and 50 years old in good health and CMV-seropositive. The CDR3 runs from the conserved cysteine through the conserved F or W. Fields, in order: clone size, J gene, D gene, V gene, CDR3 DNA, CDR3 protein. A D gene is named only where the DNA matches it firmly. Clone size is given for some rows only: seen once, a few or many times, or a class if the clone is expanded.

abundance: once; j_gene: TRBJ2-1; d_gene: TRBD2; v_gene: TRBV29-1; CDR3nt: TGCAGCGTTAAGCGGGAGAGGGGAGAGACCCAGTTCTTC; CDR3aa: CSVKRERGETQFF
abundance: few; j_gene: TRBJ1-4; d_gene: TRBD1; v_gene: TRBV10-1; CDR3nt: TGCGCCAGCAAGGGACAGGGGTCTGAAAAACTGTTTTTT; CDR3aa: CASKGQGSEKLFF
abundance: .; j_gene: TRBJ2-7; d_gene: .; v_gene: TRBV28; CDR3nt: TGTGCCAGCAACAAGGGGGGGAGCTCCTACGAGCAGTACTTC; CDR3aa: CASNKGGSSYEQYF
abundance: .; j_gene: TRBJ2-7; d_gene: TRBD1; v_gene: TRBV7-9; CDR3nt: TGTGCCAGCAGCTTAGACAGGGGGCCCCAGTACTTC; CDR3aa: CASSLDRGPQYF
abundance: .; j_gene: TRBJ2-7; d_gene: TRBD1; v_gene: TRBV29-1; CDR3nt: TGCAGCGTTGCCGGGACAGATACCTACGAGCAGTACTTC; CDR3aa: CSVAGTDTYEQYF
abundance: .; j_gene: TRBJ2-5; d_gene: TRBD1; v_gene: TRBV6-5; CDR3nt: TGTGCCAGCAGAGGCCCGTTGAGAGGGGGCATGAACTTC; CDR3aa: CASRGPLRGGMNF
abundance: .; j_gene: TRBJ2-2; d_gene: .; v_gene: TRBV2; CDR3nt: TGTGCCAGCGGGGCCAGGGCGAACACCGGGGAGCTGTTTTTT; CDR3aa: CASGARANTGELFF
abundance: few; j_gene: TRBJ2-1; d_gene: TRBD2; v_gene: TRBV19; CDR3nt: TGTGCCAGTAGTATAACCCCACTAGCGGGAGAGCAGTTCTTC; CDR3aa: CASSITPLAGEQFF
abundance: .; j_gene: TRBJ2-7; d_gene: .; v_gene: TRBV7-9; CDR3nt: TGTGCCAGCAGCTCGGACTGGGTAGGCGAGCAGTACTTC; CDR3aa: CASSSDWVGEQYF
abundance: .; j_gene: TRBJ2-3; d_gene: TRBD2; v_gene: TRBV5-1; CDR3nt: TGCGCCAGCGGTCGACTAGCACAGATCGGAGATACGCAGTATTTT; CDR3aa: CASGRLAQIGDTQYF
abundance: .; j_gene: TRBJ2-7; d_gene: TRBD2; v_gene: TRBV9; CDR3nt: TGTGCCAGCAGCGTAGGGGTTAGCGGGAGACCTTACGAGCAGTACTTC; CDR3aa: CASSVGVSGRPYEQYF
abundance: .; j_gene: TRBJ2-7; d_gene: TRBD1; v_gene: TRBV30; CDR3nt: TGTGCCTGGAGTCCTCCGGGACAGGGAGTTTTAGGCGAGCAGTACTTC; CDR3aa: CAWSPPGQGVLGEQYF
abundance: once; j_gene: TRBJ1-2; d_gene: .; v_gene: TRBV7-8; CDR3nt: TGTGCCAGCACCCCCTCAGGGCGGAACTATGGCTACACCTTC; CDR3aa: CASTPSGRNYGYTF
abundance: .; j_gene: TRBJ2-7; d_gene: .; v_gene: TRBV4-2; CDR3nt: TGTGCCAGCAGCCAAGATCGGAGCCATTCCGTCGGAGAGCAGTACTTC; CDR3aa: CASSQDRSHSVGEQYF
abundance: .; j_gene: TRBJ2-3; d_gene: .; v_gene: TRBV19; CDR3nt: TGTGCCAGTAGTCCACGGGGGGCATCTAGCACAGATACGCAGTATTTT; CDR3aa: CASSPRGASSTDTQYF
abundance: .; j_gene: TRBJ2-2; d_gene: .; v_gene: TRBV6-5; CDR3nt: TGTGCCAGCACCCGTAACACCGGGGAGCTGTTTTTT; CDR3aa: CASTRNTGELFF
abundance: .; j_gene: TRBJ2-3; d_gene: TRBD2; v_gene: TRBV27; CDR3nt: TGTGCCAGCAGTACGAGACTAGCGGGGTCTCTGGATACGCAGTATTTT; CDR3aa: CASSTRLAGSLDTQYF
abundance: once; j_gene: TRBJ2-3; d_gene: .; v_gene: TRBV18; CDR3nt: TGTGCCAGCTCACCGTCGGGTAGTTTTAGCACAGATACGCAGTATTTT; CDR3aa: CASSPSGSFSTDTQYF
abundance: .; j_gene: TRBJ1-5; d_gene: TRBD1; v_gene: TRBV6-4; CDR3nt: TGTGCCAGCAGTGACAAAACGCCGGCGTACAGGGGCCTCAATCAGCCCCAGCATTTT; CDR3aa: CASSDKTPAYRGLNQPQHF
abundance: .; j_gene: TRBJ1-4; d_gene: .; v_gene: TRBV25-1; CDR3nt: TGTGCCAGCAGTGAATTATCGGACAGTTCAACTAATGAAAAACTGTTTTTT; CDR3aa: CASSELSDSSTNEKLFF
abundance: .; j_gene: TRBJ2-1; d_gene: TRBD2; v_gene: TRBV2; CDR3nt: TGTGCCAGCAGCAATCGGATAGCGGGGGGCAATGAGCAGTTCTTC; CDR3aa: CASSNRIAGGNEQFF
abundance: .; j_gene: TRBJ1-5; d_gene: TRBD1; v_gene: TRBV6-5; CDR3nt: TGTGCCAGCAGTTACTCAGGGACAGGGGAACAGCCCCAGCATTTT; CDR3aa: CASSYSGTGEQPQHF
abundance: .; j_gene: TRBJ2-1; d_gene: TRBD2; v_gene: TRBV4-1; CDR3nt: TGCGCCAGCAGCGAAGGAGGCATAGCGGGGGGGCGGGCACAGTTCTTC; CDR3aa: CASSEGGIAGGRAQFF
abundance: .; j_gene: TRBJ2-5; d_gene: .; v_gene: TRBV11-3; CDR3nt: TGTGCCAGCAGCTTAGATCTGGGCCCGCCAATCGTGGAGACCCAGTACTTC; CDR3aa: CASSLDLGPPIVETQYF
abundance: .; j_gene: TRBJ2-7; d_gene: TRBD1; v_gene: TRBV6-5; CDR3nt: TGTGCCACCGTGGGACAGGACTCCTACGAGCAGTACTTC; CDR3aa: CATVGQDSYEQYF
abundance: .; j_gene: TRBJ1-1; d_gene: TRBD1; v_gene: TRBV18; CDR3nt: TGTGCCAGCTCACTAACTCCGGGACAGGGATCAAACACTGAAGCTTTCTTT; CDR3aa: CASSLTPGQGSNTEAFF
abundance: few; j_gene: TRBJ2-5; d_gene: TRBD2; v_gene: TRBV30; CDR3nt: TGTGCCGGCTCCGGGGGGTTAGAGACCCAGTACTTC; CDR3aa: CAGSGGLETQYF
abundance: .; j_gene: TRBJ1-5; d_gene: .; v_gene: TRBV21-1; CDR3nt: TGTGCCAGCAGCAAAGGTCGCCAGGGTTATCAGCCCCAGCATTTT; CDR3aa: CASSKGRQGYQPQHF
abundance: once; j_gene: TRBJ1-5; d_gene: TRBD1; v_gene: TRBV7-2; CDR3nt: TGTGCCAGCAGCTTAAGCAGGGGGGCGGGTCAGCCCCAGCATTTT; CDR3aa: CASSLSRGAGQPQHF
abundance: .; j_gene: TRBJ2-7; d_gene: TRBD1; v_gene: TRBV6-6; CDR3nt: TGTGCCAGCACCCAACTTGGACAGGGGGTTTCCTACGAGCAGTACTTC; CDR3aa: CASTQLGQGVSYEQYF
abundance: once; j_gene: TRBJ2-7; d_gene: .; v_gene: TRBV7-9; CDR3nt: TGTGCCAGCAGCTTCGACAGGTCTTTCGACGAGCAGTACTTC; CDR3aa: CASSFDRSFDEQYF
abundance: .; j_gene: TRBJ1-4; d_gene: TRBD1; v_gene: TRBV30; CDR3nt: TGTGCCTGGAGTGTACAGGGACAGGGTCGTGAAAAACTGTTTTTT; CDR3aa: CAWSVQGQGREKLFF
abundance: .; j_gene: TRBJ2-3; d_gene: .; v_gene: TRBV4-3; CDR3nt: TGCGCCAGCAGCCAAGAAGCCCCCATAAACGGGGGACTCACAGATACGCAGTATTTT; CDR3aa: CASSQEAPINGGLTDTQYF
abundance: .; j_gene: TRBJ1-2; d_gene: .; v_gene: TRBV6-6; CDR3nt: TGTGCCAGCAACCTCGAGGGCGTAAACTATGGCTACACCTTC; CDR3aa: CASNLEGVNYGYTF
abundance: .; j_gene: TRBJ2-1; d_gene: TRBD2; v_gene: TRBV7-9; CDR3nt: TGTGCCAGCAGCTTAGTGCGACTAGCGCCCAATGAGCAGTTCTTC; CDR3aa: CASSLVRLAPNEQFF
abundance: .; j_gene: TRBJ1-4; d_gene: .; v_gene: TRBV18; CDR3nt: TGTGCCAGCACCGAGACAGTTAATGAAAAACTGTTTTTT; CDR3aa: CASTETVNEKLFF
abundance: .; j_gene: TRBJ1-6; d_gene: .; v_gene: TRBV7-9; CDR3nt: TGTGCCAGCAGCTTAGAGGGGCAGGCCAACGATTCACCCCTCCACTTT; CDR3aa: CASSLEGQANDSPLHF
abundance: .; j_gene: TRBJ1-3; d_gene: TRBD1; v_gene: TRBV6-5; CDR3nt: TGTGCCAGCAGTCCGACAGGGGGCAAAGGAAACACCATATATTTT; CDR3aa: CASSPTGGKGNTIYF
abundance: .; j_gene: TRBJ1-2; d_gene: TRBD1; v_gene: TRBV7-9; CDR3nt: TGTGCCAGCAGCCGGGACAGGCATGGCTACACCTTC; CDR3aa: CASSRDRHGYTF
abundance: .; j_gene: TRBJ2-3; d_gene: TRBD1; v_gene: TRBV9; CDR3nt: TGTGCCAGCGCCTTAAAGGGGGCGGGAGATACGCAGTATTTT; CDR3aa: CASALKGAGDTQYF
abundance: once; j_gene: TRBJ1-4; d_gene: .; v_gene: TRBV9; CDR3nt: TGTGCCAGCTCTCGGACTGCAACTAATGAAAAACTGTTTTTT; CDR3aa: CASSRTATNEKLFF
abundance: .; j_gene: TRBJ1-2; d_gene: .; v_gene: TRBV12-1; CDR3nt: TGTGCCAGCAGCTTTGGACAGGGAGATAGGGATGGCTACACCTTC; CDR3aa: CASSFGQGDRDGYTF
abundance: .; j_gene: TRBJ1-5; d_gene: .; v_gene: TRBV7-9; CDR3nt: TGTGCCAGCAGTCAAGACACTTATCAGCCCCAGCATTTT; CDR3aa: CASSQDTYQPQHF
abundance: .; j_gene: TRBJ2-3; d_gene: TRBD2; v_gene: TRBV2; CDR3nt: TGTGCCAGCAGTGACAGCGGGGGGTACACAGATACGCAGTATTTT; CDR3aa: CASSDSGGYTDTQYF
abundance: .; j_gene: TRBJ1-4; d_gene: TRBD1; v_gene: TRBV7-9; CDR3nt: TGTGCCAGCAGCTCCGGGACAGTCCTTGAAAAACTGTTTTTT; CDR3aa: CASSSGTVLEKLFF
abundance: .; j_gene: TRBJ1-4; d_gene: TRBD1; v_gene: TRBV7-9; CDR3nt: TGTGCCAGCAGCCGGGACAGGGGGGATGAAAAACTGTTTTTT; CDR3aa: CASSRDRGDEKLFF
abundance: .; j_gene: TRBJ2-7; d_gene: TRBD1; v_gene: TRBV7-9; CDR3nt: TGTGCCAGCAGCTCACCGGACAGGGCGAGCTACGAGCAGTACTTC; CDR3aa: CASSSPDRASYEQYF
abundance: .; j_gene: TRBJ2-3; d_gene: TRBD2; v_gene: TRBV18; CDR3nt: TGTGCCAGCTCACGAGCAGCGGGAGGGAGCACAGATACGCAGTATTTT; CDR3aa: CASSRAAGGSTDTQYF
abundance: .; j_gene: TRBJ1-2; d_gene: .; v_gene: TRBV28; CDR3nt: TGTGCCAGCAGCCCTCCTGGACTCCGGGCGGGTGGCTACACCTTC; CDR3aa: CASSPPGLRAGGYTF
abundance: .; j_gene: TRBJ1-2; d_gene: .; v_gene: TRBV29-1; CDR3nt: TGCAGCGTTGTATTAACAGGGCGCCTGTACACCTTC; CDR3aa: CSVVLTGRLYTF
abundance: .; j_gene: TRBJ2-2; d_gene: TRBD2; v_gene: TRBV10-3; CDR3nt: TGTGCCATAAACCCCCAAGCGGGGGTTAGCACCGGGGAGCTGTTTTTT; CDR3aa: CAINPQAGVSTGELFF
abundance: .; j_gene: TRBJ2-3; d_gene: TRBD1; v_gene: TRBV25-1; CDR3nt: TGTGCCAGCAGTGAATTTGCGGGACAGGGGAAAGATACGCAGTATTTT; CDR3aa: CASSEFAGQGKDTQYF
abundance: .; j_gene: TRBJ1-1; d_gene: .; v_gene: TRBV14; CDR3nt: TGTGCCAGCAGCCAAGGATCAGACACTGAAGCTTTCTTT; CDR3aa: CASSQGSDTEAFF
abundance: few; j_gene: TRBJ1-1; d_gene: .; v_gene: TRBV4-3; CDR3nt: TGCGCCAGCAGCCTGGCAGGAACCAACACTGAAGCTTTCTTT; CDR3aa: CASSLAGTNTEAFF
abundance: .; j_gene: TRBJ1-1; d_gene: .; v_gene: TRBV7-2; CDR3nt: TGTGCCAGCAGCTTGAAGCATGGGGGGGGCCTTGGAGCTGAAGCTTTCTTT; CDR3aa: CASSLKHGGGLGAEAFF
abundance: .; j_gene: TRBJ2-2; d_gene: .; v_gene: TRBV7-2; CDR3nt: TGTGCCAGCAGCTTTACGAACACCGGGGAGCTGTTTTTT; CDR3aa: CASSFTNTGELFF
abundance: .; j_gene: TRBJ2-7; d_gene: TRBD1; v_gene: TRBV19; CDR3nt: TGTGCCAGTAGTAGGGGACAGGGGGCATCCTACGAGCAGTACTTC; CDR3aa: CASSRGQGASYEQYF